Listed below are T cell receptor beta chains from one sample, sequenced in a study of CD8+CD57+ T cells in acquired aplastic anemia. TCRdb independently ran MiXCR on the reads; one entry per CDR3 protein. The sample carries around 180,000 distinct CDR3 sequences, about 50% recorded once. Sequenced input: sorted CD4+, CD8+, or CD8+CD57+ T cells (not recorded which) from PBMCs. These receptors were collected from a human donor with aplastic anemia. CDR3s leave out the opening cysteine and the closing phenylalanine or tryptophan.

CDR3: ASSREGAADTQY; V: TRBV6-5
CDR3: ASSSWTENTEAF; V: TRBV19
CDR3: AIHRGNYGYT; V: TRBV19
CDR3: ASSSNLAGDTDTQY; V: TRBV12-3/TRBV12-4
CDR3: ASIQAGANVLT; V: TRBV6-1
CDR3: SASPGDRAGYT; V: TRBV20-1
CDR3: SVEPGRGTGGYT; V: TRBV29-1
CDR3: ASSLRGTASPLH; V: TRBV24-1
CDR3: SARATSGGTNEQF; V: TRBV20-1
CDR3: ASRPSGGAGTDTQY; V: TRBV7-3
CDR3: ASSIGAGFNSPLH; V: TRBV19
CDR3: ASPWIGRNTYDYT; V: TRBV12-5
CDR3: ASRRDRGDSPLH; V: TRBV7-2
CDR3: SAQKGNEQF; V: TRBV20-1
CDR3: AISEGTPRTSETQY; V: TRBV10-3
CDR3: ASSQVGGSNQPQH; V: TRBV4-1
CDR3: AGSLVLGSGELF; V: TRBV5-1
CDR3: ASSGASQRDISTYGYT; V: TRBV25-1
CDR3: AIPGEGLSEQY; V: TRBV10-3
CDR3: SVLDRATEAF; V: TRBV29-1
CDR3: ASSLLRTGAYSNQPQH; V: TRBV12-3/TRBV12-4
CDR3: ASSQVSSAEAF; V: TRBV7-2
CDR3: ASSLVWGRGTQY; V: TRBV7-9
CDR3: ATRGSSTDTQY; V: TRBV10-3
CDR3: AISGWDSYEQY; V: TRBV10-3
CDR3: SVGFSGGNEQF; V: TRBV29-1